This T cell receptor beta chain was found in a study of blood T cell repertoires in COVID-19. In the study overall: The United States, Italy and Spain were the sources of the acute and convalescent COVID-19 samples.

Authors' data handling: Counts of nucleated cells, estimated from reference gene primer amplification, were obtained. Assay: immunoSEQ multiplex PCR; the TCRdb copy retains only in-frame clones and omits some. The V and J calls and the clone size are those of that table, but D and trimming were determined from the DNA. The table shows about 400,000 clones, with roughly 87% occurring only once. Participant-reported clinical history was the basis for cohort assignment. This CDR3 is 14 amino acids long. The germline V gene has CDR1 LGHDT and CDR2 YNNKEL (reference sequence). With 0 bases removed from V and 4 bases from J, the gap between germline ends came to 9 bases.

This chain connects TRBV3-1 (or the pseudogene TRBV3-2) to TRBJ1-1; D is ambiguous. This clonotype was obtained from a woman between 40 and 50 years old with acute COVID-19. Sequencing was performed on PBMCs or T cells enriched from blood (not recorded which). CDR3 coding DNA: TGTGCCAGCAGCCAAGATCGTGGCTTCACTGAAGCTTTCTTT. Translated, it gives CASSQDRGFTEAFF.